The 24 T cell receptor beta chains in this list originate from one sample, sequenced in a study of identical twins. TCRdb used MiXCR to reprocess the 5' RACE reads, holding one entry per CDR3 protein. The sample contains roughly 690,000 distinct CDR3 sequences, over 5% of which appear only once. Sequenced sample: naive T cells sorted from blood. The receptors come from a man aged 18 to 29 in good health.

In this sample, this clonotype turned up many times. V usage is TRBV9 and J usage is TRBJ2-3; D is ambiguous. This CDR3 contains 16 residues. Germline CDR1 SGDLS, CDR2 YYNGEE. Trimming removed 2 bases from V and 0 bases from J, with 13 bases in between. CDR3 sequence reads: CASSVGRADSTDTQYF. The CDR3 DNA reads as TGTGCCAGCAGCGTCGGTAGGGCCGATAGCACAGATACGCAGTATTTT.

Ten or more counts support this clonotype. This chain links TRBV29-1 with TRBJ2-1; TRBD2 agrees at 8 bases. Trimming took 0 bases from V and 6 from J; bases not matched to a gene: 7. The length of the CDR3 is 15 residues. CDR1 is SQVTM and CDR2 is ANQGSEA in the germline V gene. CDR3 sequence: CSVEDVSGSINEQFF. Written as DNA, the CDR3 is TGCAGCGTTGAAGACGTCAGCGGGAGCATCAATGAGCAGTTCTTC.

There are many counts of this clonotype. The chain joins TRBV7-9 to TRBJ1-1; tentative D call: TRBD1 (6 bases). CDR1 and CDR2 from the germline V gene are SEHNR and FQNEAQ (reference sequence). This CDR3 has 12 residues. Trimming stripped 8 bases from V and 6 bases from J, with 13 bases between. This CDR3 is CASVADRPEAFF. In nucleotides, the CDR3 is TGTGCCAGCGTCGCGGACAGACCTGAAGCTTTCTTT.

In the case of this clonotype: The junction departs from germline at one end; a sequencing error may be responsible. This chain links TRBV5-6 with TRBJ2-3; TRBD2 agrees at 13 bases. Germline V CDR1 and CDR2: SGHDT, YYEEEE. This CDR3 comprises 12 residues. For the CDR3, the DNA is TGTGCCAGCAGCTTGCAGGGACTAGCGGGGTTTTTT. Translation gives CASSLQGLAGFF.

Many counts were recorded for this clonotype. DNA for the CDR3: TGTGCCAGCAGTGCAAGTCCCGTGGAAGATACGCAGTATTTT. It yields the protein CASSASPVEDTQYF. This chain connects TRBV12-3 or TRBV12-4 to TRBJ2-3; D is ambiguous. The CDR3 sequence is 14 residues long. The V end lost 5 bases, the J end lost 5 bases, and 14 bases lay between the germline ends.

This chain connects TRBV19 to TRBJ2-1; D is perhaps TRBD2 (5 bases). Trimming shortened V by 11 bases and J by 5 bases, and 16 bases separated the two germline ends. Germline V gene data show CDR1 as LNHDA and CDR2 as SQIVND (reference sequence). The CDR3 runs 13 residues. The CDR3 sequence is CASRAQLDNEQFF. The DNA for the CDR3 is TGTGCCTCGAGGGCGCAACTCGACAATGAGCAGTTCTTC.

The chain links TRBV6-2 or TRBV6-3 to TRBJ2-7; the D gene is possibly TRBD1 (6 bases). There are 16 residues in the CDR3. V lost 0 bases and J 2 bases, leaving 14 bases between the germline ends. Germline V CDR1 and CDR2: MNHEY, SVGEGT. The CDR3 DNA reads as TGTGCCAGCAGTTACTCTCCCAGGGGTTCCCCCTACGAGCAGTACTTC. The encoded protein is CASSYSPRGSPYEQYF.

The table lists this clonotype with many counts. The CDR3 spells CAISESQGKVSYEQYV. The CDR3 coding sequence is TGTGCCATCAGTGAGAGCCAGGGGAAAGTGTCCTACGAGCAGTACGTC. This sequence joins TRBV10-3 and TRBJ2-7; a weak D match, TRBD1 (6 bases). Trimming pared 2 bases from V and 1 base from J, leaving 15 bases between. This CDR3 region has 16 residues. Germline V gene sequence: CDR1 ENHRY, CDR2 SYGVKD.

This clonotype has ten or more counts. J is TRBJ1-4 and V is TRBV29-1, with D unclear. Per germline, CDR1 SQVTM and CDR2 ANQGSEA. The germline V and J ends were trimmed by 5 bases and 5 bases, with 12 bases remaining between them. CDR3 length: 13 amino acids. The CDR3 loop reads CSVCNASNEKLFF. The CDR3 nucleotides are TGCAGCGTTTGCAACGCATCGAATGAAAAACTGTTTTTT.

This clonotype was counted between two and nine times. V is TRBV11-2 and J is TRBJ2-5; D remains ambiguous. Looked up from germline, CDR1 is SGHAT and CDR2 is FQNNGV. The CDR3 is made up of 20 amino acids. V was cut by 0 bases and J by 5 bases, with 28 bases left in between. The CDR3 sequence: CASSLDRWASGLSSQETQYF. CDR3 nucleotides: TGTGCCAGCAGCTTAGATAGGTGGGCTAGTGGGTTATCGTCACAGGAGACCCAGTACTTC.

This clonotype was recorded at least ten times. The J gene is TRBJ2-1, the V gene TRBV5-1; D gene uncertain. The V end lost 0 bases, the J end lost 7 bases, and 11 bases lay between the germline ends. This CDR3 spans 14 amino acids. Germline CDR1 is SGHRS and CDR2 is YFSETQ. This CDR3 reads CASSLVLTSNEQFF. CDR3 bases: TGCGCCAGCAGCTTGGTACTAACCTCGAATGAGCAGTTCTTC. The full variable domain, in which reference TRBV5-1 and TRBJ2-1 provide the parts outside the CDR3, is KAGVTQTPRYLIKTRGQQVTLSCSPISGHRSVSWYQQTPGQGLQFLFEYFSETQRNKGNFPGRFSGRQFSNSRSEMNVSTLELGDSALYLCASSLVLTSNEQFFGPGTRLTVL.

This clonotype was detected ten times or more. V is TRBV7-9 and J is TRBJ1-3; D ambiguous. The V end lost 3 bases, the J end lost 2 bases, and 8 bases lay between the germline ends. Germline V gives CDR1 SEHNR, CDR2 FQNEAQ (reference sequence). CDR3 size: 14 residues. The CDR3 nucleotides are TGTGCCAGCAGCTTTTTAGTTCCTGGAAACACCATATATTTT. Its protein product is CASSFLVPGNTIYF.

The rearrangement links TRBV7-2 to TRBJ2-5, with TRBD1 matching 10 bases. The V gene end was trimmed by 0 bases and the J gene end by 5 bases; junction bases not matched to a gene: 6. This CDR3 has 16 residues. The germline CDR1 and CDR2 sequences are SGHTA and FQGNSA. CDR3 amino acids: CASSLAWGQGLETQYF. The CDR3 DNA is TGTGCCAGCAGCTTAGCGTGGGGACAGGGGTTGGAGACCCAGTACTTC. The full variable domain, with the rest looked up from reference TRBV7-2 and TRBJ2-5, is GAGVSQSPSNKVTEKGKDVELRCDPISGHTALYWYRQSLGQGLEFLIYFQGNSAPDKSGLPSDRFSAERTGGSVSTLTIQRTQQEDSAVYLCASSLAWGQGLETQYFGPGTRLLVL.

The rearrangement uses TRBV6-1 and TRBJ2-1; a weak D match, TRBD2 (5 bases). Germline CDR1 and CDR2: MNHNS and SASEGT. Trimming stripped 8 bases from V and 5 bases from J, with 13 bases between. The CDR3 is made up of 13 amino acids. DNA of the CDR3: TGTGCCAGCGGCCATGAGACTAACAATGAGCAGTTCTTC. It yields the protein CASGHETNNEQFF.

This clonotype was found a few times. The V and J genes are TRBV18 and TRBJ2-7; 9 nucleotides agree with TRBD1. The V and J ends lost 3 bases and 2 bases, in that order; junction bases with no gene match: 5. The CDR3 is 15 amino acids. Germline CDR1 reads KGHSH; CDR2 reads LQKENI. The CDR3 coding sequence is TGTGCCAGCTCACCGGGGACAGGGTCTACCTACGAGCAGTACTTC. It translates to CASSPGTGSTYEQYF.

This clonotype was counted ten times or more. CDR3 nucleotide sequence: TGTGCCAGCAGTTTTGTGGGCCCTGAAGCTTTCTTT. It codes for CASSFVGPEAFF. This sequence joins TRBV12-3 or TRBV12-4 and TRBJ1-1; D is ambiguous. The V gene lost 3 bases and the J gene lost 6 bases, with 8 bases spanning the gap. The length of the CDR3 is 12 residues.

This rearrangement joins TRBV6-4 to TRBJ2-3; 12 positions agree with TRBD2. Per germline, CDR1 MRHNA and CDR2 SNTAGT. Trimming took 3 bases from V and 4 from J; bases not matched to a gene: 5. CDR3 length: 16 amino acids. In nucleotides, the CDR3 is TGTGCCAGCAGTGAACTCCTAGCGGGAGGGCCAGATACGCAGTATTTT. Residues: CASSELLAGGPDTQYF.

This clonotype appeared many times. The CDR3 ends on some other residue instead of the conserved phenylalanine or tryptophan, so this is likely a read error. Because the CDR3's place on the DNA is in doubt, the DNA is left out and the CDR3 is given as listed by TCRdb. The V call is TRBV21-1, the J call TRBJ1-2. TRBV21-1 is shown as a pseudogene. Including both end residues, the CDR3 is 8 amino acids long. The CDR3 sequence: CASSKGSP.

At least ten counts were recorded for this clonotype. The rearrangement joins TRBV6-2 or TRBV6-3 to TRBJ2-7; no definite D call. V lost 2 bases, J lost 7 bases, and 9 bases lay in between. Per germline, CDR1 MNHEY and CDR2 SVGEGT. CDR3 length: 12 amino acids. The CDR3 region has the DNA TGTGCCAGCAGTTACGCCGGCCGGGAGCAGTACGTC. This codes for CASSYAGREQYV.

This chain uses TRBV10-3 with TRBJ2-7; 8 positions match TRBD2. This CDR3 region has 15 residues. V shed 2 bases and J 3 bases; nucleotides not matched to a gene: 6. Germline CDR1 is ENHRY and CDR2 is SYGVKD. The CDR3 here is CAISEMLAGSYEQYF. The CDR3 coding sequence is TGTGCCATCAGTGAGATGTTAGCGGGGAGCTACGAGCAGTACTTC.

This clonotype was picked up many times. The CDR3 bases are TGCGCCAGCACCCAACCGTATTGGCCGGAGACCCAGTACTTC. This translates into CASTQPYWPETQYF. V is TRBV5-1 and J is TRBJ2-5; no clear D gene. CDR3 size: 14 residues. Trimming removed 6 bases at V and 5 bases at J, with 17 bases between. Germline-derived CDR1 and CDR2 are SGHRS and YFSETQ. Combining the CDR3 with reference TRBV5-1 and TRBJ2-5 gives the whole variable domain KAGVTQTPRYLIKTRGQQVTLSCSPISGHRSVSWYQQTPGQGLQFLFEYFSETQRNKGNFPGRFSGRQFSNSRSEMNVSTLELGDSALYLCASTQPYWPETQYFGPGTRLLVL.

This clonotype was counted many times. In nucleotides, the CDR3 is TGTGCCATCAGTGTGACTAGCGACCTTTACAATGAGCAGTTCTTC. The encoded protein is CAISVTSDLYNEQFF. The chain carries TRBV10-3 and TRBJ2-1; TRBD2 agrees at 8 bases. With 4 bases clipped from V and 4 bases from J, the junction kept 6 bases outside the gene matches. Germline CDR1 is ENHRY and CDR2 is SYGVKD. The CDR3 spans 15 residues.

This clonotype came up a few times. This chain joins TRBV6-1 and TRBJ2-6; maybe TRBD1 (8 bases). This CDR3 is built from 19 residues. Germline-derived CDR1 and CDR2 are MNHNS and SASEGT. The V and J ends lost 5 bases and 2 bases respectively, with 22 bases between them. For the CDR3, the DNA is TGTGCCAGCAGTAAATCCGGTGCACAGGGGGGGCCTGGGGCCAACGTCCTGACTTTC. It yields the protein CASSKSGAQGGPGANVLTF.

The table lists this clonotype with many counts. This chain connects TRBV4-1 to TRBJ2-7, with D maybe TRBD1 (6 bases). V was cut by 4 bases and J by 4 bases, with 11 bases left in between. The CDR3 covers 13 residues. Germline CDR1 MGHRA, CDR2 YSYEKL. The CDR3 bases are TGCGCCAGCAGCCGGAGTAGGGGGTACGAGCAGTACTTC. It codes for CASSRSRGYEQYF.